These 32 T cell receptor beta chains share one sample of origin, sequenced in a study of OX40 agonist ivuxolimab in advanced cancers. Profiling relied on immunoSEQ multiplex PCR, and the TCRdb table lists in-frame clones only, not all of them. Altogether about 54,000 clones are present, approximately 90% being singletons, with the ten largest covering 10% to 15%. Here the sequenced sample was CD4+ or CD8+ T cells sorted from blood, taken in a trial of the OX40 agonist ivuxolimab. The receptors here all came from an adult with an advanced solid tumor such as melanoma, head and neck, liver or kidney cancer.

The CDR3 here is CASSGPGGYGYTF. CDR3 nucleotide sequence: TGTGCCAGCAGCGGCCCCGGGGGCTATGGCTACACCTTC. The gene calls are TRBV7-9 and TRBJ1-2; D perhaps matches TRBD1 (5 bases). V was shortened by 5 bases and J by 4 bases, with 11 bases between the two germline ends. Germline-derived CDR1 and CDR2 are SEHNR and FQNEAQ (reference sequence). CDR3 length: 13 residues. The variable domain in full, with the rest retrieved from reference TRBV7-9 and TRBJ1-2, is DTGVSQNPRHKITKRGQNVTFRCDPISEHNRLYWYRQTLGQGPEFLTYFQNEAQLEKSRLLSDRFSAERPKGSFSTLEIQRTEQGDSAMYLCASSGPGGYGYTFGSGTRLTVV.

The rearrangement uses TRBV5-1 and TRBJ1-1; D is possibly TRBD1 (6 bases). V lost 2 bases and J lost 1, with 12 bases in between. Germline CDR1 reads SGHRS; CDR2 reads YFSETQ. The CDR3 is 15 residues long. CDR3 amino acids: CASSFRGQWNTEAFF. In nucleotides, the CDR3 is TGCGCCAGCAGCTTCCGGGGGCAGTGGAACACTGAAGCTTTCTTT.

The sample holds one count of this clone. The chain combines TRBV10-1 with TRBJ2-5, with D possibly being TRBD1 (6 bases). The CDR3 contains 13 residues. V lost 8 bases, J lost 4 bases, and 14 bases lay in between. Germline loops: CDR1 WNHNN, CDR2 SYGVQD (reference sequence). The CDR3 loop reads CASSGHWGETQYF. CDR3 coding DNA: TGCGCCAGCTCGGGACATTGGGGAGAGACCCAGTACTTC.

The CDR3, as DNA: TGTGCCAGCAGTGAAAAAGCAGGCCTGTCGGGCAATGAGCAGTTCTTC. The encoded protein is CASSEKAGLSGNEQFF. The chain employs TRBV6-1 and TRBJ2-1; D call uncertain. The germline V and J ends were trimmed by 2 bases and 6 bases, with 17 bases remaining between them. Germline CDR1 is MNHNS and CDR2 is SASEGT. The CDR3 sequence is 16 residues long.

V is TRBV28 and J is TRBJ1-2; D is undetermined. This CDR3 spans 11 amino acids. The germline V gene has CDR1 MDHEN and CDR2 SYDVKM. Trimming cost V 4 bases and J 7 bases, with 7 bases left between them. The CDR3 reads CASSYFSGYTF. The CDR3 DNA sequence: TGTGCCAGCAGTTACTTTTCTGGCTACACCTTC.

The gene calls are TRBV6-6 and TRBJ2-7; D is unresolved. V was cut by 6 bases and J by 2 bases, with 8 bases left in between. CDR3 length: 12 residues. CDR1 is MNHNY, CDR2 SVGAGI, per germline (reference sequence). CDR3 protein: CASSVTPYEQYF. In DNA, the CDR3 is TGTGCCAGCAGCGTCACCCCCTACGAGCAGTACTTC.

The CDR3 protein is CASSAGWSHEQYF. In DNA, the CDR3 is TGTGCCAGCAGCGCTGGGTGGAGTCACGAGCAGTACTTC. This chain joins TRBV9 and TRBJ2-5; unclear D gene. TRBJ2-7 explains the end of the DNA better; the J call may be wrong. This CDR3 has 13 residues. From germline, CDR1 is SGDLS and CDR2 YYNGEE.

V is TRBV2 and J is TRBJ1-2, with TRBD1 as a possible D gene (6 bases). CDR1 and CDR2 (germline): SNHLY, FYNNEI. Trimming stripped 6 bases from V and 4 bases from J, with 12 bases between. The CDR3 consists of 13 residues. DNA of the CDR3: TGTGCCAGCAGCGCACAGGGAGTCTATGGCTACACCTTC. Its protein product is CASSAQGVYGYTF.

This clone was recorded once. CDR3: CASSQRQASTDTQYF. CDR3 DNA: TGTGCCAGCAGCCAGAGACAGGCTAGCACAGATACGCAGTATTTT. The chain is built from TRBV11-2 and TRBJ2-3, with D perhaps TRBD1 (6 bases). V lost 5 bases, J lost 0 bases, and 12 bases lay in between. Germline CDR1 reads SGHAT; CDR2 reads FQNNGV. This CDR3 has 15 amino acids.

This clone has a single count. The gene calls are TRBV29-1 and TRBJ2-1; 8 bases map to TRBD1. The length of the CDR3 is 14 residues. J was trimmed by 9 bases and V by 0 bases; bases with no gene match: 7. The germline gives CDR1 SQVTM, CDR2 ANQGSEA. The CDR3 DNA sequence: TGCAGCGTTGAAGATGGCAGGGGGCTTGGTGAGCAGTTCTTC. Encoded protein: CSVEDGRGLGEQFF.

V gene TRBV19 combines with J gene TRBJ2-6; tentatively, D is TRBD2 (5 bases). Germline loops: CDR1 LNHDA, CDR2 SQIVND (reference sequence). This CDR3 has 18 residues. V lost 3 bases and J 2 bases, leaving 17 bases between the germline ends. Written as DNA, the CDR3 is TGTGCCAGTAGTATTGGAGGCCCCGGTAGGGCTGGGGCCAACGTCCTGACTTTC. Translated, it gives CASSIGGPGRAGANVLTF. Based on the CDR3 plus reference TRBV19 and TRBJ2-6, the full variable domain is DGGITQSPKYLFRKEGQNVTLSCEQNLNHDAMYWYRQDPGQGLRLIYYSQIVNDFQKGDIAEGYSVSREKKESFPLTVTSAQKNPTAFYLCASSIGGPGRAGANVLTFGAGSRLTVL.

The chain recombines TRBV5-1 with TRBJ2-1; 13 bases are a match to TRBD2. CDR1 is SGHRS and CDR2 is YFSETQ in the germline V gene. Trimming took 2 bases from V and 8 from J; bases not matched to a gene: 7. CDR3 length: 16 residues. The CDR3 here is CASSFGTSGNLDEQFF. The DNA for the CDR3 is TGCGCCAGCAGCTTCGGGACTAGCGGGAATCTAGATGAGCAGTTCTTC.

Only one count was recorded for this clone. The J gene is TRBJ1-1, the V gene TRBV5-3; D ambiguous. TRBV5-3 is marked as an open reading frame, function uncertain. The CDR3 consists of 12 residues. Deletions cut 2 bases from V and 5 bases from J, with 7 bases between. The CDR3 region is CARSFRGTEAFF. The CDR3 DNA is TGTGCCAGAAGCTTTCGAGGGACTGAAGCTTTCTTT.

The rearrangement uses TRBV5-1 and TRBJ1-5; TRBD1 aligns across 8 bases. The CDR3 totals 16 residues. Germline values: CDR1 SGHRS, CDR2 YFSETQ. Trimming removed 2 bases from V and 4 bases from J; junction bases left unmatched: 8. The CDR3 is CASSLGQGGTNQPQHF. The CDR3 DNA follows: TGCGCCAGCAGCTTAGGACAGGGTGGGACAAATCAGCCCCAGCATTTT.

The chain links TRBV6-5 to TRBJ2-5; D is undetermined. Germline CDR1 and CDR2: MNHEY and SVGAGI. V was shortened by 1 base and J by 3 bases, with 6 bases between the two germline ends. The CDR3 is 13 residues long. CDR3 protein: CASSYWRKETQYF. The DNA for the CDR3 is TGTGCCAGCAGTTACTGGCGAAAAGAGACCCAGTACTTC.

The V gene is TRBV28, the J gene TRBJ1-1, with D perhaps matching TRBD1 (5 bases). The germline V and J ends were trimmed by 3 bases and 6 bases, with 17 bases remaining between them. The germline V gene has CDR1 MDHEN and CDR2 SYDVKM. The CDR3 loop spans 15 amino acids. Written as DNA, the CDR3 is TGTGCCAGCAGTTTCGGGGTGGCCAGGGCCCCTGAAGCTTTCTTT. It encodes CASSFGVARAPEAFF.

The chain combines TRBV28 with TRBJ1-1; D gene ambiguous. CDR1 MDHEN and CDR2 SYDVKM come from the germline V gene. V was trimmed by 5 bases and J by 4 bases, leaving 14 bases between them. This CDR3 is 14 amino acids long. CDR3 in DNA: TGTGCCAGCAGTCTGGGTCGGGTGGGCACTGAAGCTTTCTTT. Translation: CASSLGRVGTEAFF. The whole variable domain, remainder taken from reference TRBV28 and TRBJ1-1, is DVKVTQSSRYLVKRTGEKVFLECVQDMDHENMFWYRQDPGLGLRLIYFSYDVKMKEKGDIPEGYSVSREKKERFSLILESASTNQTSMYLCASSLGRVGTEAFFGQGTRLTVV.

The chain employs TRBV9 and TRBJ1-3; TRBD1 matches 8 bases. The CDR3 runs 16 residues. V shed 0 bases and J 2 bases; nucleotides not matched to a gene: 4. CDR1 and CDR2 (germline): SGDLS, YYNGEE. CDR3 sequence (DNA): TGTGCCAGCAGCGTAGGGACAGGGCCCACTGGAAACACCATATATTTT. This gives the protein CASSVGTGPTGNTIYF.

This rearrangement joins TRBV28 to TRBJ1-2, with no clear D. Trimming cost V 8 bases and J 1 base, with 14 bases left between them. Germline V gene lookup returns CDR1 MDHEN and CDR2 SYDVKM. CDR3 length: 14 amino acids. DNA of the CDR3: TGTGCCAGCCACCAGAGGGAGAGTAACTATGGCTACACCTTC. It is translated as CASHQRESNYGYTF.

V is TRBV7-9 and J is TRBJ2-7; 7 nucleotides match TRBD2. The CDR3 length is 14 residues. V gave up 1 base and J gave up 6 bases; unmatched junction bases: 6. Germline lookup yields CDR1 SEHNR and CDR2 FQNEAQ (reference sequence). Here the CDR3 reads CASSLGGAGIEQYF. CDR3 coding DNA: TGTGCCAGCAGCTTAGGAGGAGCGGGGATCGAGCAGTACTTC. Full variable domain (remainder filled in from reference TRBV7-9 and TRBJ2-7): DTGVSQNPRHKITKRGQNVTFRCDPISEHNRLYWYRQTLGQGPEFLTYFQNEAQLEKSRLLSDRFSAERPKGSFSTLEIQRTEQGDSAMYLCASSLGGAGIEQYFGPGTRLTVT.

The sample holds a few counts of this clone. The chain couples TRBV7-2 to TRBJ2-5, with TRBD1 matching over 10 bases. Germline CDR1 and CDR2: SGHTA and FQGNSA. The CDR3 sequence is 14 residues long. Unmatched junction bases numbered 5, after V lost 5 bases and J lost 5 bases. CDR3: CASSLTGGYETQYF. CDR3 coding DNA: TGTGCCAGCAGCCTGACAGGGGGCTACGAGACCCAGTACTTC.

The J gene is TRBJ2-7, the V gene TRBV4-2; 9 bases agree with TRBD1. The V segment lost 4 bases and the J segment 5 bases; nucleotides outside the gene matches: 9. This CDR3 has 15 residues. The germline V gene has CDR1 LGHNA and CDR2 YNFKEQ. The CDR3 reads CASSPRDRVVHEQYF. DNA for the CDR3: TGTGCCAGCAGCCCCCGGGACAGGGTTGTCCACGAGCAGTACTTC.

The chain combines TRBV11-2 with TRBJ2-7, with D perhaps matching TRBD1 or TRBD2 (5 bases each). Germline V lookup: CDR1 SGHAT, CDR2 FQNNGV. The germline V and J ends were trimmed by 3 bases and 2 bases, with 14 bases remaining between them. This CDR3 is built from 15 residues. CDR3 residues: CASSFRPGRPYEQYF. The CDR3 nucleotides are TGTGCCAGCAGCTTTCGGCCGGGACGGCCCTACGAGCAGTACTTC.

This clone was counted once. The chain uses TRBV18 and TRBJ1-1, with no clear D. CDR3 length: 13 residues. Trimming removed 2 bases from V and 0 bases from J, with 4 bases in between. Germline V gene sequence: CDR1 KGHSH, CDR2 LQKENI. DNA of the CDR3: TGTGCCAGCTCACCAAGTATGAACACTGAAGCTTTCTTT. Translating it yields CASSPSMNTEAFF.

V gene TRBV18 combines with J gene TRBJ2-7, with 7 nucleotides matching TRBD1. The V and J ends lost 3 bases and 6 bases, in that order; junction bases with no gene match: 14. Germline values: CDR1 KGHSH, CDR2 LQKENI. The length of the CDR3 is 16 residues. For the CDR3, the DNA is TGTGCCAGCTCACCTAAAATCGTCATAGGGGGCTCCGAGCAGTACTTC. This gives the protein CASSPKIVIGGSEQYF. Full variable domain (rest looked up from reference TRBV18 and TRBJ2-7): NAGVMQNPRHLVRRRGQEARLRCSPMKGHSHVYWYRQLPEEGLKFMVYLQKENIIDESGMPKERFSAEFPKEGPSILRIQQVVRGDSAAYFCASSPKIVIGGSEQYFGPGTRLTVT.

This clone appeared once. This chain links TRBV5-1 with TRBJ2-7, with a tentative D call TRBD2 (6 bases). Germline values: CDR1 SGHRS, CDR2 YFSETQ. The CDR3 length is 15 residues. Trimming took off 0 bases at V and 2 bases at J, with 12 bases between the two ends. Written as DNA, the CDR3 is TGCGCCAGCAGCTTGGTGTTAGCGGTTGCCTACGAGCAGTACTTC. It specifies CASSLVLAVAYEQYF.

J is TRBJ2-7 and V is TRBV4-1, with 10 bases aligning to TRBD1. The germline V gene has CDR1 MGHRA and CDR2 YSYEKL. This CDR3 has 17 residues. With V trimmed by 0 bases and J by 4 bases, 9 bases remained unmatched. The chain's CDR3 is CASSQEAPGTGAYEQYF. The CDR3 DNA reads TGCGCCAGCAGCCAAGAAGCTCCCGGGACAGGGGCATACGAGCAGTACTTC.

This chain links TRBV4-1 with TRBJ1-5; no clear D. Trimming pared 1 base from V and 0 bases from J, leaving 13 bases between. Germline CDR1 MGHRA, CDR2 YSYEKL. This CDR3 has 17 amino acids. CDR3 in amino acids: CASSQVRRGGSNQPQHF. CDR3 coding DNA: TGCGCCAGCAGCCAAGTTCGGAGAGGCGGTAGCAATCAGCCCCAGCATTTT.

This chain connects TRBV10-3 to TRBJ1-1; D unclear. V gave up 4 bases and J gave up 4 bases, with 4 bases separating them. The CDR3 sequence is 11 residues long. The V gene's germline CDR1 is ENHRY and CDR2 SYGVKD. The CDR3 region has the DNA TGTGCCATCAGTGGGGGCACTGAAGCTTTCTTT. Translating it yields CAISGGTEAFF.

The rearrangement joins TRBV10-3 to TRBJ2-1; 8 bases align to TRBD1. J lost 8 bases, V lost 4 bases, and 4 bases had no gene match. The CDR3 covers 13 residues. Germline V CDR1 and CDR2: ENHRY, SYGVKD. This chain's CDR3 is CAISVQTGDEQFF. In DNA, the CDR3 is TGTGCCATCAGTGTGCAGACAGGGGATGAGCAGTTCTTC.

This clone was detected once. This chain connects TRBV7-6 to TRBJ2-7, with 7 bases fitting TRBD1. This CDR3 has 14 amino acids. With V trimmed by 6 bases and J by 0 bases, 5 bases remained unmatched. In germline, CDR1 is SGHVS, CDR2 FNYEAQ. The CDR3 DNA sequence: TGTGCCAGCAGATCCCGGGACAGCTCCTACGAGCAGTACTTC. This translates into CASRSRDSSYEQYF.

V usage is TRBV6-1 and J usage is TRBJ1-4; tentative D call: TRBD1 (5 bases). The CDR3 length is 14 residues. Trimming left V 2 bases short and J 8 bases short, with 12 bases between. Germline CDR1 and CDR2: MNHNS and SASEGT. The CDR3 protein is CASSEFQGLEKLFF. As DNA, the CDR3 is TGTGCCAGCAGTGAATTTCAGGGTTTGGAAAAACTGTTTTTT.